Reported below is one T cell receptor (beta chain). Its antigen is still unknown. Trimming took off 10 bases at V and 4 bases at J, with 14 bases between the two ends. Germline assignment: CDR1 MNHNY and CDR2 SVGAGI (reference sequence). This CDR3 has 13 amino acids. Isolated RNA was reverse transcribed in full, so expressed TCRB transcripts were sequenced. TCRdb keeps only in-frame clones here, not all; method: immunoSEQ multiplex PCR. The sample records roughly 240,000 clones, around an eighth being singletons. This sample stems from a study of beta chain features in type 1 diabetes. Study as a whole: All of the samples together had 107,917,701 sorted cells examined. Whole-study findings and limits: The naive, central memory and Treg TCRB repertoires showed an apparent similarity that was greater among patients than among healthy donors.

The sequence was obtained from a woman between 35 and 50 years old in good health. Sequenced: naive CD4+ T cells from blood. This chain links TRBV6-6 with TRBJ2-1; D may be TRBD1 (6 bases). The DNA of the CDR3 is TGTGCCACCCAGGGGTCCCTATACAATGAGCAGTTCTTC. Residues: CATQGSLYNEQFF.